This T cell receptor (beta chain) was identified in a study of blood T cell repertoires in COVID-19. Whole-study context: The origin of the acute and convalescent COVID-19 samples was the United States, Italy and Spain. PBMCs, B-cell-depleted T cells, or T cells were the source of the cDNA or gDNA that made up the material.

The CDR3 is 12 residues long. J lost 4 bases, V lost 6 bases, and 1 base had no gene match. CDR1 is KGHSH, CDR2 LQKENI, per germline. In the source study's methods: The authors estimated nucleated cell counts from reference gene primer amplification. Data came from immunoSEQ multiplex PCR; TCRdb stores just in-frame clones and leaves some out. V and J calls plus clone size are reproduced from that table; the DNA served to infer D and trimming. The sample includes 100,000 or so clones, 90% to 95% seen only once; the top ten take about 4.1%. This sequence joins TRBV18 and TRBJ2-7; 9 bases are shared with TRBD2. The specimen sequenced was peripheral blood. This sequence originates from a human donor with active COVID-19. The donor label of this sample is uncertain. The chain's CDR3 is CASSLAGYEQYF. DNA for the CDR3: TGTGCCAGCTCCCTAGCGGGGTACGAGCAGTACTTC.